Sequencing of this TCR beta chain was carried out in a study of blood T cell repertoires in COVID-19. In the study overall: The United States, Italy and Spain provided the acute and convalescent COVID-19 samples. From T cells, B-cell-depleted T cells, or PBMCs came the material, which was cDNA or gDNA.

Clinical history as reported by participants underpinned cohort assignment. V was clipped by 2 bases and J by 3 bases, with 14 bases between them. CDR3 size: 15 residues. Germline-derived CDR1 and CDR2 are SGHTA and FQGNSA. Generated by immunoSEQ multiplex PCR, the TCRdb table keeps only in-frame clones and is missing some. This sample has approximately 280,000 clones, with roughly 89% found just once. The rearrangement links TRBV7-2 to TRBJ2-7; D may be TRBD2 (6 bases). The origin of this receptor is a woman between 18 and 30 years old with acute COVID-19. Sequences were obtained from PBMCs or T cells enriched from blood (not recorded which). The CDR3 DNA sequence: TGTGCCAGCAGCTTACTGACGGGAGCACTCTACGAGCAGTACTTC. Translation: CASSLLTGALYEQYF.